The 16 T cell receptor beta chains presented below share a single source sample, sequenced in a study of shared clonotypes between healthy human individuals. TCRdb's copy holds only in-frame clones and misses some; the assay was immunoSEQ multiplex PCR. The sample lists around 500,000 clones, about 79% seen once, with 13% in the top ten. Source material: PBMCs. These receptors were obtained from a woman between 40 and 50 years old in good health. Some clones in this sample may be carry-over from other donors' samples.

The V gene is TRBV29-1, the J gene TRBJ1-1; D is possibly TRBD1 (6 bases). V lost 7 bases and J lost 3, with 18 bases in between. Germline CDR1 reads SQVTM; CDR2 reads ANQGSEA. The CDR3 length is 14 residues. The CDR3 region is CSGVKGGSDTEAFF. The DNA for the CDR3 is TGCAGCGGGGTAAAGGGGGGCTCGGACACTGAAGCTTTCTTT.

The chain employs TRBV19 and TRBJ1-5, with unresolved D. The CDR3 loop spans 12 amino acids. V was clipped by 6 bases and J by 5 bases, with 8 bases between them. Germline lookup yields CDR1 LNHDA and CDR2 SQIVND (reference sequence). CDR3 bases: TGTGCCAGTAGCTTCCGAGATCAGCCCCAGCATTTT. This gives the protein CASSFRDQPQHF.

The V call is TRBV2, the J call TRBJ2-7, with TRBD2 matching over 9 bases. The CDR3 has 14 amino acids. CDR1 SNHLY and CDR2 FYNNEI come from the germline V gene. V lost 4 bases and J lost 4; bases outside the gene matches: 5. CDR3 DNA: TGTGCCAGCAGTGCGCGGGAGGGCCTATACGAGCAGTACTTC. Amino acid sequence: CASSAREGLYEQYF.

The V call is TRBV5-6, the J call TRBJ2-3; possibly TRBD1 for D (6 bases). Trimming took 0 bases from V and 4 from J, leaving 9 bases between them. Germline V gene sequence: CDR1 SGHDT, CDR2 YYEEEE. CDR3 length equals 14 residues. The CDR3 region is CASSLAKGADTQYF. The CDR3 bases are TGTGCCAGCAGCTTGGCAAAGGGGGCAGATACGCAGTATTTT. The full variable domain, in which reference TRBV5-6 and TRBJ2-3 provide the parts outside the CDR3, is DAGVTQSPTHLIKTRGQQVTLRCSPKSGHDTVSWYQQALGQGPQFIFQYYEEEERQRGNFPDRFSGHQFPNYSSELNVNALLLGDSALYLCASSLAKGADTQYFGPGTRLTVL.

V usage is TRBV5-1 and J usage is TRBJ1-5; D remains unclear. The CDR3 extends over 13 amino acids. Germline V lookup: CDR1 SGHRS, CDR2 YFSETQ. V was shortened by 4 bases and J by 4 bases, with 9 bases between the two germline ends. For the CDR3, the DNA is TGCGCCAGCAGCCCCGGGGAGAATCAGCCCCAGCATTTT. It translates to CASSPGENQPQHF. Filled out from reference TRBV5-1 and TRBJ1-5, the complete variable domain reads KAGVTQTPRYLIKTRGQQVTLSCSPISGHRSVSWYQQTPGQGLQFLFEYFSETQRNKGNFPGRFSGRQFSNSRSEMNVSTLELGDSALYLCASSPGENQPQHFGDGTRLSIL.

V usage is TRBV19 and J usage is TRBJ2-1; D is unresolved. Germline CDR1 is LNHDA and CDR2 is SQIVND (reference sequence). Trimming shortened V by 1 base and J by 6 bases, and 7 bases separated the two germline ends. The length of the CDR3 is 13 residues. The CDR3 here is CASSIALTNEQFF. The CDR3 DNA follows: TGTGCCAGTAGTATAGCGTTGACCAATGAGCAGTTCTTC.

J is TRBJ2-1 and V is TRBV7-9, with 9 positions matching TRBD2. The length of the CDR3 is 14 residues. Germline V CDR1 and CDR2: SEHNR, FQNEAQ (reference sequence). V lost 6 bases, J lost 7 bases, and 7 bases stayed unmatched. The chain's CDR3 is CASRTRTSENEQFF. In nucleotides, the CDR3 is TGTGCCAGCAGGACCCGGACTAGCGAAAATGAGCAGTTCTTC.

In its sample, this clone was seen once. Other DNA variants within this sample encode the same CDR3. The genes are TRBV5-1 and TRBJ2-2; D might be TRBD2 (5 bases). The CDR3 loop spans 14 amino acids. Trimming removed 7 bases from V and 0 bases from J, with 10 bases in between. Looked up from germline, CDR1 is SGHRS and CDR2 is YFSETQ. The CDR3 DNA reads as TGCGCCAGCCGAGGGCAGGCGAACACCGGGGAGCTGTTTTTT. The encoded protein is CASRGQANTGELFF.

As for this clone: A read error is likely here: a far larger clone is one base away. The CDR3 end shows no conserved phenylalanine or tryptophan, and so a read error is likely. The chain employs TRBV30 and TRBJ1-4; D not certain. Germline values: CDR1 GTSNPN, CDR2 SVGIG (reference sequence). CDR3 length equals 16 residues. V lost 1 base to trimming and J lost 0 bases, with 12 bases between them. In nucleotides, the CDR3 is TGTGCCTGGAGTGCCTCGAGGACGTCAACTAATGAAAAACTGTTTCTT. This encodes CAWSASRTSTNEKLFL.

This chain uses TRBV7-9 with TRBJ1-2; 11 positions agree with TRBD1. Germline lookup yields CDR1 SEHNR and CDR2 FQNEAQ (reference sequence). The V segment lost 4 bases and the J segment 7 bases; nucleotides outside the gene matches: 8. The CDR3 runs 15 residues. In DNA form, the CDR3 reads TGTGCCAGCAGCTCCGGGACAGGGGGTCCTTTTGGCTACACCTTC. Translated: CASSSGTGGPFGYTF. Using reference TRBV7-9 and TRBJ1-2 for the parts outside the CDR3, the full variable domain is DTGVSQNPRHKITKRGQNVTFRCDPISEHNRLYWYRQTLGQGPEFLTYFQNEAQLEKSRLLSDRFSAERPKGSFSTLEIQRTEQGDSAMYLCASSSGTGGPFGYTFGSGTRLTVV.

This chain connects TRBV6-6 to TRBJ1-1, with 8 bases identical to TRBD1. Germline V gene sequence: CDR1 MNHNY, CDR2 SVGAGI (reference sequence). This CDR3 contains 14 residues. The V segment lost 2 bases and the J segment 10 bases; nucleotides outside the gene matches: 9. In DNA form, the CDR3 reads TGTGCCAGCAGTTACCCGGGACAGGCCTTGGGAGCTTTCTTT. Protein sequence: CASSYPGQALGAFF.

V is TRBV4-1 and J is TRBJ2-3, with D perhaps matching TRBD2 (6 bases). This CDR3 has 15 residues. V lost 1 base, J lost 6 bases, and 14 bases lay in between. Germline V gene sequence: CDR1 MGHRA, CDR2 YSYEKL. The CDR3 here is CASSQGWGGRDTQYF. The CDR3, as DNA: TGCGCCAGCAGCCAAGGTTGGGGAGGTAGGGATACGCAGTATTTT.

This clone was counted only a few times. A far larger clone is one nucleotide away, so this likely arose from a read error. The chain links TRBV19 to TRBJ2-7, with 11 positions matching TRBD1. Per germline, CDR1 LNHDA and CDR2 SQIVND (reference sequence). This CDR3 is built from 16 residues. CDR3 protein: CASSVTGTGGSYGQYF. The CDR3 DNA is TGTGCCAGTAGTGTCACCGGGACAGGGGGTTCCTACGGGCAGTACTTC.

V is TRBV7-6 and J is TRBJ2-7, with D perhaps TRBD2 (5 bases). Germline CDR1 is SGHVS and CDR2 is FNYEAQ. Between the trimmed V and J ends, which lost 4 bases and 3 bases, there was a span of 10 bases. This CDR3 region has 13 residues. CDR3 region: CASSYGLNYEQYF. The CDR3 DNA reads TGTGCCAGCAGCTACGGACTCAACTACGAGCAGTACTTC.

This clone was seen a handful of times. The rearrangement links TRBV27 to TRBJ2-3, with a weak D call TRBD2 (6 bases). Looked up from germline, CDR1 is MNHEY and CDR2 is SMNVEV (reference sequence). V lost 0 bases and J 8 bases, leaving 15 bases between the germline ends. This CDR3 comprises 15 residues. The CDR3 is CASSLSGGALSTQYF. CDR3 nucleotides: TGTGCCAGCAGTTTATCGGGGGGAGCCCTTAGTACGCAGTATTTT.

V gene TRBV29-1 combines with J gene TRBJ1-2; 8 positions agree with TRBD1. After removal of 6 bases from V and 1 base from J, the junction contained 4 bases not matched to a gene. Germline assignment: CDR1 SQVTM and CDR2 ANQGSEA. The CDR3 consists of 13 residues. The CDR3 reads CSVAGQGNYGYTF. DNA for the CDR3: TGCAGCGTGGCAGGACAGGGTAACTATGGCTACACCTTC.